This TCR beta chain was identified in a study of metastatic and nonmetastatic thyroid tumors. Study-level background: Malignant thyroid and benign thyroid patients provided blood and tumor or nodule tissue whose repertoires were compared.

The length of the CDR3 is 14 residues. Germline V lookup: CDR1 SGDLS, CDR2 YYNGEE. Among the patients, none had received any treatment before thyroid surgery. Study results and caveats: Across blood and tumor, TCR beta diversity in malignant thyroid tumors was reportedly significantly higher than in benign nodules.

With respect to this clone: The antigen is not known. The junction does not match germline at one end; this may be a read error.

Original methodology: Differences in CDR3 between clinicopathological groups were drawn on to build a classifier intended to discriminate distant-metastatic papillary thyroid cancer patients. TCRdb re-called clones from the PCR reads using MiXCR. The V and J calls and clone size come from TCRdb's table, not from the authors' own analysis. The top ten hold 3.5% to 5% of the sample, which has tens of thousands of clones, more than 20% seen once. V gene TRBV9 combines with J gene TRBJ2-1; D unclear. Sequences were obtained from blood. The origin of this receptor is a female donor with papillary thyroid cancer or a benign thyroid nodule (not recorded which). Some clones in this sample may be carry-over from other donors' samples. CDR3 in amino acids: CASSVDARSGEQFF. As DNA, the CDR3 is TGCGCCAGCAGCGTAGATGCTCGGTCGGGCGAGCAGTTCTTC. The full variable domain, completed using reference TRBV9 and TRBJ2-1, is DSGVTQTPKHLITATGQRVTLRCSPRSGDLSVYWYQQSLDQGLQFLIQYYNGEERAKGNILERFSAQQFPDLHSELNLSSLELGDSALYFCASSVDARSGEQFFGPGTRLTVL.